Following are 27 T cell receptor beta chains from one sample sequenced in a study of blood T cell repertoires in COVID-19. Only in-frame clones appear in the TCRdb table, and some are missing; sequencing was by immunoSEQ multiplex PCR. Here the sample spans some 670,000 clones, over 80% being singletons. Material: peripheral blood. Source of these receptors: a woman aged 18-29 years with acute or convalescent COVID-19.

Regarding this clone: Distinct nucleotide sequences in the sample also encode this CDR3. The chain recombines TRBV9 with TRBJ1-3; D is uncertain. The CDR3 sequence is 15 residues long. CDR1 and CDR2 from the germline V gene are SGDLS and YYNGEE. V lost 4 bases and J lost 0, with 11 bases in between. In DNA form, the CDR3 reads TGTGCCAGCAGCCCTCGACAATTCTCTGGAAACACCATATATTTT. It encodes CASSPRQFSGNTIYF.

The table lists this clone with a count of one. The V and J genes are TRBV7-9 and TRBJ1-2; the D gene is possibly TRBD1 (6 bases). The CDR3 extends over 15 amino acids. V gave up 4 bases and J gave up 5 bases, with 17 bases separating them. The germline gives CDR1 SEHNR, CDR2 FQNEAQ (reference sequence). The CDR3 reads CASSSVGGAEYGYTF. In nucleotides, the CDR3 is TGTGCCAGCAGCTCAGTCGGGGGGGCCGAATATGGCTACACCTTC. The complete variable domain, with remaining parts taken from reference TRBV7-9 and TRBJ1-2, reads DTGVSQNPRHKITKRGQNVTFRCDPISEHNRLYWYRQTLGQGPEFLTYFQNEAQLEKSRLLSDRFSAERPKGSFSTLEIQRTEQGDSAMYLCASSSVGGAEYGYTFGSGTRLTVV.

The chain is built from TRBV6-2 or TRBV6-3 and TRBJ2-1, with 9 bases lining up with TRBD1. CDR3 length: 17 amino acids. Per the germline V gene, CDR1 is MNHEY and CDR2 is SVGEGT. V lost 5 bases, J lost 4 bases, and 12 bases stayed unmatched. The CDR3 here is CASSRDLRTGVYNEQFF. CDR3 bases: TGTGCCAGCAGTCGCGATCTGAGGACAGGGGTGTACAATGAGCAGTTCTTC.

V gene TRBV2 combines with J gene TRBJ1-1; the match to TRBD1 covers 8 bases. V dropped 5 bases and J dropped 2; count of bases not matched to a gene: 7. This CDR3 has 15 residues. Germline V gives CDR1 SNHLY, CDR2 FYNNEI. This CDR3 is CASSTRTGFNTEAFF. The DNA for the CDR3 is TGTGCCAGCAGTACCCGGACAGGGTTCAACACTGAAGCTTTCTTT.

This clone was picked up one time. This sequence joins TRBV4-3 and TRBJ1-1, with TRBD1 identical over 9 bases. Germline V CDR1 and CDR2: LGHNA, YSLEER. CDR3 length: 16 residues. With V trimmed by 1 base and J by 4 bases, 7 bases remained unmatched. The chain's CDR3 is CASSQVIGTGFTEAFF. CDR3 in DNA: TGCGCCAGCAGCCAAGTCATCGGGACAGGGTTCACTGAAGCTTTCTTT.

The rearrangement links TRBV5-1 to TRBJ1-2, with a weak D call TRBD1 (5 bases). V was cut by 0 bases and J by 2 bases, with 11 bases left in between. The germline gives CDR1 SGHRS, CDR2 YFSETQ. The CDR3 runs to 15 residues. The CDR3 loop is CASSLADPGNYGYTF. The CDR3 DNA reads TGCGCCAGCAGCTTGGCGGATCCAGGGAACTATGGCTACACCTTC.

The chain employs TRBV24-1 and TRBJ2-1; 8 bases match TRBD2. From germline, CDR1 is KGHDR and CDR2 SFDVKD. The CDR3 runs to 16 residues. Germline trimming cut 4 bases from V and 8 bases from J; bases unmatched to any gene: 12. CDR3 coding DNA: TGTGCCACCAGTGACTATCATAGCGGGGCTCATGATGAGCAGTTCTTC. Protein sequence: CATSDYHSGAHDEQFF.

V is TRBV12-5 and J is TRBJ2-7, with 10 bases aligning to TRBD1. With V trimmed by 6 bases and J by 2 bases, 7 bases remained unmatched. The CDR3 covers 15 residues. Germline lookup yields CDR1 LGHNT and CDR2 FRNRAP. CDR3 amino acids: CASGHGQGGPYEQYF. CDR3 nucleotide sequence: TGTGCTAGTGGCCACGGACAGGGGGGTCCCTACGAGCAGTACTTC. Filled out from reference TRBV12-5 and TRBJ2-7, the complete variable domain reads DARVTQTPRHKVTEMGQEVTMRCQPILGHNTVFWYRQTMMQGLELLAYFRNRAPLDDSGMPKDRFSAEMPDATLATLKIQPSEPRDSAVYFCASGHGQGGPYEQYFGPGTRLTVT.

The chain uses TRBV30 and TRBJ2-2; 11 bases agree with TRBD2. The CDR3 totals 18 residues. CDR1 is GTSNPN and CDR2 is SVGIG in the germline V gene (reference sequence). The junction had 11 bases not matched to a gene; V was cut back by 2 bases and J by 3 bases. The CDR3 sequence: CAWSNFQPGLADTGELFF. The CDR3 nucleotides are TGTGCCTGGAGTAATTTCCAACCGGGACTAGCGGACACCGGGGAGCTGTTTTTT.

This chain joins TRBV6-1 and TRBJ1-1; TRBD1 is a possible D gene (5 bases). The germline V and J ends were trimmed by 2 bases and 4 bases, with 17 bases remaining between them. The germline CDR1 and CDR2 sequences are MNHNS and SASEGT. The CDR3 length is 16 residues. Here the CDR3 reads CASSESPLQGGTEAFF. CDR3 nucleotides: TGTGCCAGCAGTGAAAGCCCCCTGCAGGGTGGCACTGAAGCTTTCTTT.

The chain combines TRBV5-1 with TRBJ1-6; TRBD1 might be the D (6 bases). V lost 4 bases and J lost 0, with 14 bases in between. CDR1 SGHRS and CDR2 YFSETQ come from the germline V gene. There are 17 residues in the CDR3. For the CDR3, the DNA is TGCGCCAGCAGCCGAGGACAGCCGAGCTCCTATAATTCACCCCTCCACTTT. Translated: CASSRGQPSSYNSPLHF.

V and J are TRBV14 and TRBJ2-7; 7 bases agree with TRBD2. Germline CDR1 reads SGHDN; CDR2 reads FVKESK. V dropped 6 bases and J dropped 4; count of bases not matched to a gene: 9. The CDR3 is 14 amino acids. CDR3 sequence: CASRRGGNSYEQYF. CDR3 DNA sequence: TGTGCCAGCAGGCGGGGAGGGAACAGTTACGAGCAGTACTTC.

CDR3 nucleotide sequence: TGTGCCAGCTCACAACAGGGTTTCTGGAAAGCCGCAACTAATGAAAAACTGTTTTTT. Translating gives CASSQQGFWKAATNEKLFF. The V gene is TRBV18, the J gene TRBJ1-4; D is possibly TRBD1 (6 bases). V gave up 4 bases and J gave up 0 bases, with 21 bases separating them. Germline V gene lookup returns CDR1 KGHSH and CDR2 LQKENI. This CDR3 contains 19 residues.

CDR3 protein: CASSLATALNTEAFF. DNA for the CDR3: TGTGCCAGCAGCCTTGCGACAGCCCTGAACACTGAAGCTTTCTTT. The gene calls are TRBV14 and TRBJ1-1; TRBD1 might be the D (5 bases). This CDR3 contains 15 residues. V gave up 4 bases and J gave up 0 bases, with 12 bases separating them. The germline V gene encodes CDR1 SGHDN and CDR2 FVKESK.

V is TRBV30 and J is TRBJ1-5, with D perhaps TRBD1 (5 bases). Trimming cost V 2 bases and J 3 bases, with 11 bases left between them. This CDR3 is built from 14 residues. Germline V gene data show CDR1 as GTSNPN and CDR2 as SVGIG (reference sequence). CDR3 nucleotide sequence: TGTGCCTGGAGTAGAAGGGGTACCAATCAGCCCCAGCATTTT. As protein: CAWSRRGTNQPQHF. Supplemented by reference TRBV30 and TRBJ1-5, the full variable domain reads SQTIHQWPATLVQPVGSPLSLECTVEGTSNPNLYWYRQAAGRGLQLLFYSVGIGQISSEVPQNLSASRPQDRQFILSSKKLLLSDSGFYLCAWSRRGTNQPQHFGDGTRLSIL.

The genes are TRBV7-2 and TRBJ2-1; 8 bases are a match to TRBD1. Germline loops: CDR1 SGHTA, CDR2 FQGNSA. The CDR3 loop spans 13 amino acids. V gave up 5 bases and J gave up 5 bases; unmatched junction bases: 2. The DNA of the CDR3 is TGTGCCAGCAGCGTGGACAGGGACAATGAGCAGTTCTTC. Encoded protein: CASSVDRDNEQFF.

The chain employs TRBV7-9 and TRBJ1-4, with D possibly TRBD1 on 6 matching bases. Trimming removed 3 bases from V and 4 bases from J, with 6 bases in between. This CDR3 contains 13 residues. Per the germline V gene, CDR1 is SEHNR and CDR2 is FQNEAQ (reference sequence). CDR3 protein: CASSLDSNEKLFF. CDR3 DNA sequence: TGTGCCAGCAGCTTGGACAGTAATGAAAAACTGTTTTTT.

The chain joins TRBV7-7 to TRBJ2-2, with TRBD1 as a possible D gene (5 bases). The germline V gene encodes CDR1 SSHAT and CDR2 FNYEAQ (reference sequence). CDR3 length: 14 residues. Deletions cut 5 bases from V and 4 bases from J, with 11 bases between. For the CDR3, the DNA is TGTGCCAGCAGCCTAACAGGCTCCACCGGGGAGCTGTTTTTT. It codes for CASSLTGSTGELFF.

V is TRBV1 and J is TRBJ1-1. TRBV1 is tagged as a pseudogene. The CDR3 length is 14 residues. The CDR3 reads CTSSQAGGDTEAFF. CDR3 sequence (DNA): TGCACCAGCAGCCAAGCTGGGGGGGACACTGAAGCTTTCTTT.

CDR3 bases: TGTGCCAGTAGTATTGGTAGAGGGGACAGTTACTACGAGCAGTACTTC. It specifies CASSIGRGDSYYEQYF. This rearrangement joins TRBV19 to TRBJ2-7; TRBD1 matches at 7 bases. The length of the CDR3 is 16 residues. Germline V gene sequence: CDR1 LNHDA, CDR2 SQIVND (reference sequence). Trimming took 3 bases from V and 3 from J; bases not matched to a gene: 11.

The rearrangement uses TRBV28 and TRBJ1-1; a possible D gene is TRBD1 (6 bases). Trimming removed 2 bases from V and 2 bases from J, with 15 bases in between. The germline V gene has CDR1 MDHEN and CDR2 SYDVKM. The length of the CDR3 is 16 residues. The CDR3 protein is CASSLISRGKNTEAFF. As DNA, the CDR3 is TGTGCCAGCAGTTTAATATCGAGGGGGAAAAACACTGAAGCTTTCTTT.

The J gene is TRBJ1-5, the V gene TRBV25-1; 7 bases fit TRBD1. V shed 2 bases and J 7 bases; nucleotides not matched to a gene: 11. There are 16 residues in the CDR3. The germline V gene has CDR1 MGHDK and CDR2 SYGVNS. CDR3: CASSEGGRGNRQPQHF. CDR3 sequence (DNA): TGTGCCAGCAGTGAAGGGGGCAGGGGGAATCGACAGCCCCAGCATTTT. Variable domain in full (rest from reference TRBV25-1 and TRBJ1-5): EADIYQTPRYLVIGTGKKITLECSQTMGHDKMYWYQQDPGMELHLIHYSYGVNSTEKGDLSSESTVSRIRTEHFPLTLESARPSHTSQYLCASSEGGRGNRQPQHFGDGTRLSIL.

This clone was recorded only once. This rearrangement joins TRBV2 to TRBJ2-1; TRBD2 might be the D (5 bases). Trimming shortened V by 6 bases and J by 2 bases, and 14 bases separated the two germline ends. Germline CDR1 SNHLY, CDR2 FYNNEI. The CDR3 has 15 amino acids. The CDR3 DNA is TGTGCCAGCAGCGGGGTGTCCCTTCCCTACAATGAGCAGTTCTTC. It yields the protein CASSGVSLPYNEQFF.

This clone came up many times. The chain joins TRBV12-3 or TRBV12-4 to TRBJ1-2; D gene uncertain. V dropped 1 base and J dropped 1 base, with 4 bases sitting between them. The CDR3 length is 13 residues. CDR3 DNA: TGTGCCAGCAGTTTAGACAGTAACTATGGCTACACCTTC. As protein: CASSLDSNYGYTF.

The J gene is TRBJ1-6, the V gene TRBV19, with a possible D match to TRBD1 (5 bases). The length of the CDR3 is 14 residues. Trimming removed 9 bases at V and 6 bases at J, with 15 bases between. Germline V gene lookup returns CDR1 LNHDA and CDR2 SQIVND (reference sequence). The chain's CDR3 is CASSGGRGNSPLHF. CDR3 DNA: TGTGCCAGCTCCGGGGGACGAGGTAATTCACCCCTCCACTTT.

The chain employs TRBV5-1 and TRBJ2-1; D is ambiguous. This CDR3 spans 16 amino acids. With 1 base removed from V and 0 bases from J, the gap between germline ends came to 11 bases. Germline-derived CDR1 and CDR2 are SGHRS and YFSETQ. This CDR3 is CASSLRRWSSYNEQFF. The DNA for the CDR3 is TGCGCCAGCAGCTTGAGAAGGTGGAGCTCCTACAATGAGCAGTTCTTC.

The CDR3 sequence: CASSPGSVHTDTQYF. Written as DNA, the CDR3 is TGCGCCAGCAGCCCCGGTAGCGTTCACACAGATACGCAGTATTTT. V and J are TRBV4-1 and TRBJ2-3; tentative D call: TRBD2 (5 bases). This CDR3 contains 15 residues. With 4 bases removed from V and 2 bases from J, the gap between germline ends came to 13 bases. CDR1 is MGHRA, CDR2 YSYEKL, per germline.